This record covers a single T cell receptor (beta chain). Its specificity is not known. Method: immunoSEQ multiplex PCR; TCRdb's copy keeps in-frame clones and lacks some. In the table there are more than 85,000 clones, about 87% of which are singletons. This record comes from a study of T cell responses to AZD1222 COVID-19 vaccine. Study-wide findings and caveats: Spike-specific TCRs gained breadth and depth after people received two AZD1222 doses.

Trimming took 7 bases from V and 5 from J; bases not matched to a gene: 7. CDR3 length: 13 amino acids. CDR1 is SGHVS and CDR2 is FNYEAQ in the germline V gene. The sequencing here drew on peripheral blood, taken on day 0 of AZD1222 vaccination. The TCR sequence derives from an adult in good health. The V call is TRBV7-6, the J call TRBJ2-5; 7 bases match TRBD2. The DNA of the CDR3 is TGTGCCAGCACCCCAGCGGGATCTGAGACCCAGTACTTC. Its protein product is CASTPAGSETQYF.